These 10 T cell receptor beta chains were all obtained from the same sample, sequenced in a study of cytomegalovirus exposure and HLA in healthy donors. The PCR employed 60 Vbeta primers together with 13 Jbeta primers. Data came from immunoSEQ multiplex PCR; TCRdb stores just in-frame clones and leaves some out. This sample has tens of thousands of clones, with 76% found just once. The specimen sequenced was PBMCs. The origin of the receptors is a male donor in good health and CMV-seronegative.

DNA of the CDR3: TGCAGCGCGGGACTCAATCCCAATGAGCAGTTCTTC. This sequence encodes CSAGLNPNEQFF. The chain carries TRBV29-1 and TRBJ2-1; D perhaps matches TRBD2 (6 bases). V was cut by 7 bases and J by 6 bases, with 13 bases left in between. CDR3 length: 12 residues. Germline CDR1 is SQVTM and CDR2 is ANQGSEA.

The gene calls are TRBV10-3 and TRBJ2-1; 13 positions agree with TRBD2. From germline, CDR1 is ENHRY and CDR2 SYGVKD. Trimming cost V 6 bases and J 5 bases; bases outside gene matches: 4. The CDR3 extends over 15 amino acids. The CDR3: CAISLGLAGDNEQFF. In DNA form, the CDR3 reads TGTGCCATCAGCCTTGGACTAGCGGGAGACAATGAGCAGTTCTTC.

This clone was seen more than once but under ten times. The rearrangement uses TRBV2 and TRBJ1-2, with D hard to call. CDR3 length equals 16 residues. The germline V gene encodes CDR1 SNHLY and CDR2 FYNNEI. V lost 3 bases and J lost 6, with 20 bases in between. Written as DNA, the CDR3 is TGTGCCAGCAGTGACAGGCCCGACCGACGAGAACATGGCTACACCTTC. It yields the protein CASSDRPDRREHGYTF.

The V call is TRBV28, the J call TRBJ2-4, with a possible D match to TRBD1 (6 bases). CDR3 length: 15 amino acids. V was cut by 7 bases and J by 0 bases, with 13 bases left in between. From germline, CDR1 is MDHEN and CDR2 SYDVKM. The CDR3 bases are TGTGCCAGCAACCCGGGACACATAGCCAAAAACATTCAGTACTTC. Translation gives CASNPGHIAKNIQYF.

The J gene is TRBJ2-3, the V gene TRBV7-2, with 13 bases matching TRBD2. This CDR3 spans 16 amino acids. Germline lookup yields CDR1 SGHTA and CDR2 FQGNSA. Trimming cost V 5 bases and J 2 bases; bases outside gene matches: 4. The CDR3 nucleotides read TGTGCCAGCAGCCCGGGGACTAGCGGGGCCACAGATACGCAGTATTTT. This sequence encodes CASSPGTSGATDTQYF.

This clone was detected once. The rearrangement uses TRBV7-2 and TRBJ1-4, with 8 bases fitting TRBD1. V gave up 0 bases and J gave up 3 bases; unmatched junction bases: 0. This CDR3 comprises 15 residues. CDR1 and CDR2 from the germline V gene are SGHTA and FQGNSA. The chain's CDR3 is CASSLATGANEKLFF. The CDR3 DNA reads TGTGCCAGCAGCTTAGCGACAGGGGCTAATGAAAAACTGTTTTTT.

The chain is built from TRBV9 and TRBJ2-3, with 9 bases matching TRBD2. The CDR3 runs 17 residues. V gave up 4 bases and J gave up 6 bases; unmatched junction bases: 15. Germline CDR1 is SGDLS and CDR2 is YYNGEE. The CDR3 loop reads CASSTVRREGIPDTQYF. CDR3 sequence (DNA): TGTGCCAGCAGCACCGTTCGGCGGGAGGGCATACCTGATACGCAGTATTTT.

The CDR3 DNA reads as TGTGCCAGCAGCTTACGACTAGCGGGAGTCGATGAGCAGTTCTTC. This sequence encodes CASSLRLAGVDEQFF. The chain links TRBV11-2 to TRBJ2-1; 12 bases are shared with TRBD2. Germline CDR1 reads SGHAT; CDR2 reads FQNNGV. The CDR3 is 15 residues long. V trimming: 2 bases; J trimming: 8 bases; junction bases outside the gene matches: 4.

The rearrangement links TRBV7-7 to TRBJ2-5; D unclear. The end of the DNA fits TRBJ2-7 better, so the J call may be wrong. This CDR3 comprises 13 residues. Germline CDR1 SSHAT, CDR2 FNYEAQ (reference sequence). CDR3 DNA: TGTGCCAGCAGCCGTAACGGAGCTCACGAGCAGTACTTC. It encodes CASSRNGAHEQYF.

The chain links TRBV28 to TRBJ1-3, with 7 bases identical to TRBD1. Germline loops: CDR1 MDHEN, CDR2 SYDVKM. V dropped 6 bases and J dropped 2; count of bases not matched to a gene: 7. This CDR3 has 15 residues. The CDR3 DNA reads as TGTGCCAGCAGGGTTTCGACAGGGACTGGAAACACCATATATTTT. Translated: CASRVSTGTGNTIYF.